The 9 T cell receptor beta chains listed next were all sequenced from one sample in a study of blood T cell repertoires in COVID-19. The protocol was immunoSEQ multiplex PCR, while the TCRdb copy is restricted to in-frame clones and leaves out a portion. The top ten clones hold approximately 6.5% of a sample with 32,000 or so clones, about 90% of them seen once. Sequenced sample: peripheral blood. These receptors all come from a human donor in a cohort sampled during active COVID-19.

This sequence joins TRBV25-1 and TRBJ1-5; TRBD1 matches 8 bases. The CDR3 runs to 17 residues. J lost 3 bases, V lost 4 bases, and 11 bases had no gene match. Germline V gene lookup returns CDR1 MGHDK and CDR2 SYGVNS. The CDR3 loop reads CASSGPHTTGDNQPQHF. CDR3 nucleotides: TGTGCCAGCAGTGGCCCTCACACGACAGGGGACAATCAGCCCCAGCATTTT.

This sequence joins TRBV28 and TRBJ1-6; D is ambiguous. V lost 3 bases and J 0 bases, leaving 9 bases between the germline ends. The germline gives CDR1 MDHEN, CDR2 SYDVKM. CDR3 length: 16 residues. The CDR3 reads CASSLRASSYNSPLHF. CDR3 DNA: TGTGCCAGCAGTTTGAGGGCCAGCTCCTATAATTCACCCCTCCACTTT.

This rearrangement joins TRBV7-9 to TRBJ2-5; TRBD1 might be the D (6 bases). CDR1 and CDR2 from the germline V gene are SEHNR and FQNEAQ (reference sequence). CDR3 size: 12 residues. V gave up 8 bases and J gave up 2 bases, with 9 bases separating them. DNA for the CDR3: TGTGCCAGCTACAGGGTACAAGAGACCCAGTACTTC. The encoded protein is CASYRVQETQYF.

Regarding this clone: The junction does not match germline at one end; this may be a read error. The chain couples TRBV6-1 to TRBJ2-1; 7 positions agree with TRBD2. In germline, CDR1 is MNHNS, CDR2 SASEGT. The CDR3 is made up of 15 amino acids. The CDR3 loop reads CASSKAGSSYNEQFF. The CDR3 region has the DNA TGTGCCAGCAGTAAAGCGGGGAGCTCCTACAATGAGCAGTTCTTC.

This rearrangement joins TRBV9 to TRBJ2-7; a weak D match, TRBD2 (6 bases). The CDR3 length is 18 residues. Germline V lookup: CDR1 SGDLS, CDR2 YYNGEE. V gave up 1 base and J gave up 1 base, with 21 bases separating them. The CDR3 is CASSVSVLGVGGSYEQYF. CDR3 DNA sequence: TGTGCCAGCAGCGTATCGGTTTTGGGGGTGGGAGGTTCCTACGAGCAGTACTTC. Using reference TRBV9 and TRBJ2-7 for the parts outside the CDR3, the full variable domain is DSGVTQTPKHLITATGQRVTLRCSPRSGDLSVYWYQQSLDQGLQFLIQYYNGEERAKGNILERFSAQQFPDLHSELNLSSLELGDSALYFCASSVSVLGVGGSYEQYFGPGTRLTVT.

This clone was seen only once. This chain links TRBV5-8 with TRBJ1-6, with D maybe TRBD1 (5 bases). V lost 4 bases and J 0 bases, leaving 11 bases between the germline ends. In germline, CDR1 is SGHTS, CDR2 YDEGEE. This CDR3 region has 16 residues. The CDR3 region is CASSRRVSSYNSPLHF. In DNA, the CDR3 is TGTGCCAGCAGCCGCAGGGTTAGCTCCTATAATTCACCCCTCCACTTT. Filled out from reference TRBV5-8 and TRBJ1-6, the complete variable domain reads EAGVTQSPTHLIKTRGQQATLRCSPISGHTSVYWYQQALGLGLQFLLWYDEGEERNRGNFPPRFSGRQFPNYSSELNVNALELEDSALYLCASSRRVSSYNSPLHFGNGTRLTVT.

The CDR3 sequence is CASRPHGGQETQYF. CDR3 DNA sequence: TGTGCCAGCAGGCCCCACGGGGGTCAAGAGACCCAGTACTTC. This chain joins TRBV7-6 and TRBJ2-5; possible D gene TRBD2, 6 bases. V was trimmed by 6 bases and J by 2 bases, leaving 13 bases between them. Per the germline V gene, CDR1 is SGHVS and CDR2 is FNYEAQ. This CDR3 spans 14 amino acids.

The CDR3 coding sequence is TGTGCCACCAGTGAGGGAGGCAACTATGGCTACACCTTC. It translates to CATSEGGNYGYTF. The genes are TRBV24-1 and TRBJ1-2; D is uncertain. V shed 4 bases and J shed 2 bases, with 7 bases lying between them. The CDR3 spans 13 residues. CDR1 and CDR2 from the germline V gene are KGHDR and SFDVKD.

This rearrangement joins TRBV14 to TRBJ2-7; 9 nucleotides agree with TRBD1. CDR3 length: 16 residues. CDR1 and CDR2 (germline): SGHDN, FVKESK. The junction had 8 bases not matched to a gene; V was cut back by 2 bases and J by 3 bases. This CDR3 is CASSQRTGTGNYEQYF. CDR3 coding DNA: TGTGCCAGCAGCCAAAGGACCGGGACAGGGAACTACGAGCAGTACTTC.